The 28 T cell receptor beta chains given below trace back to one sample, sequenced in a study of regulatory T cells in long-lasting Graves disease. For TCR beta, libraries came from iRepertoire HTBI primers and Arm-PCR of CDR3 regions. Each CDR3 protein is one row after TCRdb ran MiXCR on the multiplex PCR reads. The top ten clones hold more than 20% of a sample with roughly 400,000 distinct CDR3 sequences, less than 25% of them seen once. The sample's time point: persistent/refractory GD, antithyroid drugs over 5 years with positive TRAb. The TCR library was made from RNA extracted from PBMCs. Source: peripheral blood mononuclear cells (PBMCs), taken when the disease was refractory, from a patient treated with antithyroid drugs. The receptors were gathered from a female donor with Graves disease.

The CDR3 here is CASSSGGGLVSVGYTF. In DNA form, the CDR3 reads TGCGCCAGCAGTTCCGGAGGGGGGTTGGTTTCGGTTGGCTACACCTTC. The V call is TRBV5-1, the J call TRBJ1-2; D might be TRBD1 (6 bases). The V gene's germline CDR1 is SGHRS and CDR2 YFSETQ. The length of the CDR3 is 16 residues. V lost 5 bases and J lost 7, with 24 bases in between. Full variable domain (outside the CDR3, taken from reference TRBV5-1 and TRBJ1-2): KAGVTQTPRYLIKTRGQQVTLSCSPISGHRSVSWYQQTPGQGLQFLFEYFSETQRNKGNFPGRFSGRQFSNSRSEMNVSTLELGDSALYLCASSSGGGLVSVGYTFGSGTRLTVV.

A word on this clonotype: At one boundary the junction diverges from the germline segment, which might be a read error. The chain has TRBV4-3 and TRBJ1-4, with D hard to call. Germline values: CDR1 LGHNA, CDR2 YSLEER. The CDR3 spans 14 residues. CDR3: CASSQNSVGEILFF. CDR3 sequence (DNA): TGCGCCAGCAGCCAAAACAGCGTCGGTGAAATACTGTTTTTT.

The genes are TRBV4-3 and TRBJ2-5, with 9 bases aligning to TRBD1. The CDR3 spans 15 residues. Germline V gives CDR1 LGHNA, CDR2 YSLEER. After removal of 1 base from V and 5 bases from J, the junction contained 5 bases not matched to a gene. The CDR3 protein is CASSQGGTGFETQYF. CDR3 sequence (DNA): TGCGCCAGCAGCCAAGGGGGGACAGGGTTTGAGACCCAGTACTTC.

This clonotype was picked up a small number of times. The V call is TRBV9, the J call TRBJ2-2; the match to TRBD1 covers 8 bases. Germline CDR1 reads SGDLS; CDR2 reads YYNGEE. Trimming at V came to 0 bases and at J to 5 bases, leaving 3 bases not matched to a gene. This CDR3 region has 15 residues. The CDR3 here is CASSVERQGTGELFF. CDR3 nucleotide sequence: TGTGCCAGCAGCGTAGAGAGACAGGGGACCGGGGAGCTGTTTTTT.

This clonotype was counted a few times. The chain recombines TRBV20-1 with TRBJ2-3; D is perhaps TRBD2 (5 bases). This CDR3 comprises 15 residues. The V and J ends lost 2 bases and 0 bases respectively, with 12 bases between them. Germline-derived CDR1 and CDR2 are DFQATT and SNEGSKA (reference sequence). The CDR3, as DNA: TGCAGTGCTAGATCCCGACTACCGAGCACAGATACGCAGTATTTT. It is translated as CSARSRLPSTDTQYF.

On this clonotype itself: A much larger clone lies one base from this, so it may be a read error. The CDR3 loop is CASSSQRTSVNQETQYF. In DNA, the CDR3 is TGTGCCAGCAGCTCACAAAGGACTAGCGTGAATCAAGAGACCCAGTACTTC. The gene calls are TRBV5-5 and TRBJ2-5; 9 bases are a match to TRBD2. This CDR3 has 17 residues. Germline assignment: CDR1 SGHKS and CDR2 YYEKEE (reference sequence). With V trimmed by 3 bases and J by 2 bases, 11 bases remained unmatched.

This clonotype was found a few times. J is TRBJ1-1 and V is TRBV18; D may be TRBD1 (5 bases). The germline V gene has CDR1 KGHSH and CDR2 LQKENI. Between the trimmed V and J ends, which lost 2 bases and 1 base, there was a span of 11 bases. The CDR3 is 15 amino acids. This chain's CDR3 is CASSPGLTGNTEAFF. The CDR3 DNA is TGTGCCAGCTCACCAGGGCTTACAGGGAACACTGAAGCTTTCTTT.

The gene calls are TRBV20-1 and TRBJ1-1; 12 bases line up with TRBD1. Germline values: CDR1 DFQATT, CDR2 SNEGSKA (reference sequence). The CDR3 extends over 13 amino acids. Trimming at V came to 3 bases and at J to 6 bases, leaving 2 bases not matched to a gene. The CDR3 DNA reads TGCAGTGCTAGCGGGACAGGGGGCTCTGAAGCTTTCTTT. It yields the protein CSASGTGGSEAFF.

Only a few counts were recorded for this clonotype. This rearrangement joins TRBV29-1 to TRBJ1-1; tentative D call: TRBD1 (5 bases). The CDR3 has 12 residues. Germline V gene sequence: CDR1 SQVTM, CDR2 ANQGSEA. Trimming pared 6 bases from V and 7 bases from J, leaving 15 bases between. The CDR3 region has the DNA TGCAGCGTGCTCCCTGGGACCGATGAAGCTTTCTTT. This translates into CSVLPGTDEAFF.

In regard to this clonotype: A clone one base away is much larger, so this may be a read error. V and J are TRBV2 and TRBJ2-7; TRBD1 aligns across 8 bases. Germline assignment: CDR1 SNHLY and CDR2 FYNNEI. CDR3 length: 13 amino acids. Unmatched junction bases numbered 8, after V lost 10 bases and J lost 3 bases. For the CDR3, the DNA is TGTGCCAACAGGGGGGACAGTGACTACGAGCAGTACTTC. Its translation: CANRGDSDYEQYF.

In its sample, this clonotype was seen a few times. The chain combines TRBV12-3 or TRBV12-4 with TRBJ2-2; D unresolved. The length of the CDR3 is 11 residues. Trimming left V 4 bases short and J 7 bases short, with 4 bases between. As DNA, the CDR3 is TGTGCCAGCAGTTACCTCGGGGAGCTGTTTTTT. Amino acid sequence: CASSYLGELFF.

This rearrangement joins TRBV7-2 to TRBJ1-5, with D tentatively TRBD1 (6 bases). V was clipped by 5 bases and J by 0 bases, with 11 bases between them. The CDR3 runs to 15 residues. Germline V gene sequence: CDR1 SGHTA, CDR2 FQGNSA. CDR3 bases: TGTGCCAGCAGCAAAAACAGGGATAGCAATCAGCCCCAGCATTTT. This sequence encodes CASSKNRDSNQPQHF.

This clonotype turned up a few times. J is TRBJ2-5 and V is TRBV7-9, with D perhaps matching TRBD1 or TRBD2 (5 bases each). The CDR3 consists of 14 residues. Germline-derived CDR1 and CDR2 are SEHNR and FQNEAQ (reference sequence). V gave up 2 bases and J gave up 3 bases, with 10 bases separating them. The CDR3 bases are TGTGCCAGCAGCTTACTGGGGGTCAAAGAGACCCAGTACTTC. Its translation is CASSLLGVKETQYF. The full variable domain, rest sourced from reference TRBV7-9 and TRBJ2-5, is DTGVSQNPRHKITKRGQNVTFRCDPISEHNRLYWYRQTLGQGPEFLTYFQNEAQLEKSRLLSDRFSAERPKGSFSTLEIQRTEQGDSAMYLCASSLLGVKETQYFGPGTRLLVL.

In its sample, this clonotype was seen many times. The chain recombines TRBV28 with TRBJ2-7; 12 positions agree with TRBD2. Germline V gene data show CDR1 as MDHEN and CDR2 as SYDVKM. This CDR3 contains 12 residues. V was clipped by 10 bases and J by 4 bases; unmatched bases: 2. The CDR3 region is CAIGTSGYEQYF. CDR3 nucleotide sequence: TGTGCCATCGGGACTAGCGGGTACGAGCAGTACTTC.

The sample holds many counts of this clonotype. J is TRBJ1-2 and V is TRBV12-3 or TRBV12-4, with TRBD1 matching 7 bases. The V gene end was trimmed by 6 bases and the J gene end by 4 bases; junction bases not matched to a gene: 11. This CDR3 contains 15 residues. The CDR3 nucleotides read TGTGCCAGCAGGGGACAGTTCCGTAATTTCTATGGCTACACCTTC. It specifies CASRGQFRNFYGYTF.

The chain links TRBV4-1 to TRBJ2-7; unclear D gene. V was cut by 0 bases and J by 7 bases, with 19 bases left in between. The CDR3 has 16 amino acids. Germline V lookup: CDR1 MGHRA, CDR2 YSYEKL. In nucleotides, the CDR3 is TGCGCCAGCAGCCAAGATGATAACGGGCTGTATTGGGAGCAGTACTTC. It translates to CASSQDDNGLYWEQYF.

The rearrangement uses TRBV19 and TRBJ2-2; D is unresolved. Looked up from germline, CDR1 is LNHDA and CDR2 is SQIVND (reference sequence). The ends were cut back, 1 base at V and 7 bases at J, with 13 bases in the middle. The CDR3 length is 15 residues. The CDR3 protein is CASSIAPDRGGELFF. The DNA of the CDR3 is TGTGCCAGTAGTATAGCCCCGGACCGAGGCGGGGAGCTGTTTTTT.

This clonotype was recorded a few times. V gene TRBV10-3 combines with J gene TRBJ1-6, with unresolved D. Germline V lookup: CDR1 ENHRY, CDR2 SYGVKD. The CDR3 extends over 10 amino acids. Trimming took off 3 bases at V and 15 bases at J, with 6 bases between the two ends. CDR3 in DNA: TGTGCCATCAGTGAAGGGTTCCTCCACTTT. Its translation: CAISEGFLHF.

This chain uses TRBV27 with TRBJ1-5; the match to TRBD1 covers 12 bases. V was pared by 6 bases and J by 4 bases, with 4 bases of the junction left unmatched. CDR1 is MNHEY, CDR2 SMNVEV, per germline (reference sequence). CDR3 length: 15 residues. The CDR3 DNA follows: TGTGCCAGCAGGGGACAGGGGGCAAATAATCAGCCCCAGCATTTT. This gives the protein CASRGQGANNQPQHF.

The chain combines TRBV5-6 with TRBJ2-5; a possible D gene is TRBD2 (6 bases). The CDR3 runs to 13 residues. The germline V gene encodes CDR1 SGHDT and CDR2 YYEEEE. V lost 6 bases and J lost 1, with 10 bases in between. CDR3 in DNA: TGTGCCAGCACCGGGAGTATCCAAGAGACCCAGTACTTC. The encoded protein is CASTGSIQETQYF. Complete variable domain (other parts from reference TRBV5-6 and TRBJ2-5): DAGVTQSPTHLIKTRGQQVTLRCSPKSGHDTVSWYQQALGQGPQFIFQYYEEEERQRGNFPDRFSGHQFPNYSSELNVNALLLGDSALYLCASTGSIQETQYFGPGTRLLVL.

This clonotype was counted between two and nine times. V and J are TRBV29-1 and TRBJ1-2, with 7 bases that match TRBD1. The germline gives CDR1 SQVTM, CDR2 ANQGSEA. Germline trimming cut 7 bases from V and 3 bases from J; bases unmatched to any gene: 5. The CDR3 extends over 12 amino acids. CDR3 protein: CSARTGDYGYTF. The CDR3 bases are TGCAGCGCTCGGACAGGCGACTATGGCTACACCTTC.

Many counts were recorded for this clonotype. The CDR3 nucleotides read TGTGCCAGCAGCTTAGTTGGGGGCTCGACTGAAGCTTTCTTT. It is translated as CASSLVGGSTEAFF. The chain uses TRBV11-2 and TRBJ1-1, with a weak D call TRBD1 (6 bases). The CDR3 is made up of 14 amino acids. V was pared by 1 base and J by 5 bases, with 11 bases between. Per germline, CDR1 SGHAT and CDR2 FQNNGV.

The sample holds one count of this clonotype. The V gene is TRBV20-1, the J gene TRBJ2-1; 8 bases are shared with TRBD2. Germline CDR1 and CDR2: DFQATT and SNEGSKA (reference sequence). The CDR3 runs to 17 residues. The V segment lost 2 bases and the J segment 9 bases; nucleotides outside the gene matches: 18. The CDR3: CSARPRDRDSGISEQFF. The CDR3, as DNA: TGCAGTGCTAGACCCCGGGACCGAGATAGCGGGATTTCTGAGCAGTTCTTC.

This clonotype was seen many times. The chain couples TRBV2 to TRBJ2-2, with D perhaps TRBD2 (5 bases). Germline V CDR1 and CDR2: SNHLY, FYNNEI. V was cut by 2 bases and J by 5 bases, with 6 bases left in between. CDR3 length: 13 residues. The CDR3 DNA follows: TGTGCCAGCAGTGAATCGGGGACCGGGGAGCTGTTTTTT. Translation gives CASSESGTGELFF.

This clonotype was seen ten or more times. The chain employs TRBV27 and TRBJ2-7, with 7 bases identical to TRBD2. Per germline, CDR1 MNHEY and CDR2 SMNVEV (reference sequence). The CDR3 is 14 amino acids. With 5 bases clipped from V and 7 bases from J, the junction kept 11 bases outside the gene matches. The CDR3 spells CASSPLAEVGEQYF. As DNA, the CDR3 is TGTGCCAGCAGTCCCCTAGCGGAGGTGGGGGAGCAGTACTTC.

This clonotype was observed at least ten times. The chain couples TRBV7-2 to TRBJ2-5, with D tentatively TRBD2 (5 bases). Germline loops: CDR1 SGHTA, CDR2 FQGNSA. The CDR3 extends over 16 amino acids. Trimming cost V 3 bases and J 5 bases, with 19 bases left between them. The CDR3 sequence is CASSLRVAPSGETQYF. The DNA of the CDR3 is TGTGCCAGCAGCTTGAGGGTGGCCCCCTCGGGGGAGACCCAGTACTTC. Full variable domain (outside the CDR3, taken from reference TRBV7-2 and TRBJ2-5): GAGVSQSPSNKVTEKGKDVELRCDPISGHTALYWYRQSLGQGLEFLIYFQGNSAPDKSGLPSDRFSAERTGGSVSTLTIQRTQQEDSAVYLCASSLRVAPSGETQYFGPGTRLLVL.

This sequence joins TRBV7-9 and TRBJ2-7, with D perhaps being TRBD1 or TRBD2 (5 bases each). CDR3 length: 15 residues. V was shortened by 5 bases and J by 5 bases, with 19 bases between the two germline ends. Germline V gene data show CDR1 as SEHNR and CDR2 as FQNEAQ (reference sequence). This CDR3 reads CASSRHRQGAHEQYF. The CDR3 DNA follows: TGTGCCAGCAGCAGACATCGGCAGGGAGCGCACGAGCAGTACTTC.

The chain employs TRBV6-1 and TRBJ1-2, with TRBD1 matching over 7 bases. The CDR3 runs 14 residues. Germline CDR1 reads MNHNS; CDR2 reads SASEGT. Trimming removed 6 bases from V and 6 bases from J; junction bases left unmatched: 10. As DNA, the CDR3 is TGTGCCAGCAGCCCCGTCGACAGGGTGAATGGCTACACCTTC. This sequence encodes CASSPVDRVNGYTF.